This TCR beta chain was documented in a study of T-cell reconstitution after alpha-beta-depleted transplantation in children. It was with unique molecular identifiers that the TCRbeta library was prepared. In TCRdb, the PCR reads were re-called with MiXCR into one record per CDR3 protein. The data show over 400,000 distinct CDR3 sequences, approximately 13% seen once. The CDR3 has 14 amino acids. With 5 bases removed from V and 3 bases from J, the gap between germline ends came to 17 bases. Germline V lookup: CDR1 SQVTM, CDR2 ANQGSEA. The chain links TRBV29-1 to TRBJ2-7, with D hard to call. The origin of this receptor is a human donor who donated a stem cell graft to a child with combined immunodeficiency. Specimen: PBMCs from the stem cell graft donor, collected from the stem cell graft. The CDR3 protein is CSVFSPGQSYEQYF. CDR3 DNA sequence: TGCAGCGTTTTTTCCCCGGGCCAAAGCTACGAGCAGTACTTC.